This TCR beta chain appears in the sequencing data of a study of T cell repertoires in cytomegalovirus infection. CDR1 and CDR2 from the germline V gene are MNHEY and SVGEGT. The CDR3 covers 13 residues. V dropped 4 bases and J dropped 1; count of bases not matched to a gene: 1. This clonotype has just a few counts. Its antigen is still unknown. From the reads, TCRdb called clonotypes with MiXCR, one entry per CDR3 protein. Among roughly 100,000 distinct CDR3 sequences, roughly two fifths were seen once, and the ten largest hold about 74%. The material sequenced was CD8+ T cells from cultured PBMCs, taken from culture after CMV antigen stimulation. The chain couples TRBV6-2 or TRBV6-3 to TRBJ2-7; TRBD2 agrees at 7 bases. The clonotype comes from a human donor in good health (CMV status not recorded). Some clones in this sample may be carry-over from other donors' samples. As DNA, the CDR3 is TGTGCCAGCAGTTGGGGAGGGTCCTACGAGCAGTACTTC. This codes for CASSWGGSYEQYF.